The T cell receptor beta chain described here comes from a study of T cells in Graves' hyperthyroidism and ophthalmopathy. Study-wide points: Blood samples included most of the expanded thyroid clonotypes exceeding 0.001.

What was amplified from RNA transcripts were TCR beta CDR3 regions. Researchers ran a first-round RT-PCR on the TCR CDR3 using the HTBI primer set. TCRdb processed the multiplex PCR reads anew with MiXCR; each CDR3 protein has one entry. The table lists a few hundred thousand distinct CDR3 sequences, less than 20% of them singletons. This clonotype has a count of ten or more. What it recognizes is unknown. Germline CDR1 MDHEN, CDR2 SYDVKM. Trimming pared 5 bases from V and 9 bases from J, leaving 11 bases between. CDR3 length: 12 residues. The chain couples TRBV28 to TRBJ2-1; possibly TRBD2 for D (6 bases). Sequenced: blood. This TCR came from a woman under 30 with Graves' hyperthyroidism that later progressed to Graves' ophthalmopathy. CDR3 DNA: TGTGCCAGCAGTCTTAGCGGAAGTGAGCAGTTCTTC. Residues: CASSLSGSEQFF.